This entry is about one T cell receptor beta chain. V was pared by 4 bases and J by 9 bases, with 16 bases between. The CDR3 loop spans 15 amino acids. Germline lookup yields CDR1 MNHEY and CDR2 SMNVEV (reference sequence). The sample comes from a study of cytomegalovirus exposure and HLA in healthy donors. PCR employed 60 Vbeta and 13 Jbeta primers. Libraries were prepared by immunoSEQ multiplex PCR; TCRdb keeps only in-frame clonotypes and omits some of them. The repertoire consists of approximately 120,000 clones, with 76% occurring once and the leading ten covering more than 1.5%. The TCR was taken from a man between 50 and 59 years old in good health and CMV-seronegative. The chain links TRBV27 to TRBJ1-6, with D unclear. The sequenced sample consisted of PBMCs. CDR3 residues: CASSSLPVLSSPLHF. The DNA for the CDR3 is TGTGCCAGCAGTTCCCTCCCGGTATTGTCTTCACCCCTCCACTTT.